This T cell receptor beta chain was captured by sequencing in a study of blood T cell repertoires in COVID-19. Across the whole study: Specimens from acute and convalescent COVID-19 originated in the United States, Italy and Spain. Sources were T cells, B-cell-depleted T cells, or PBMCs; the material itself was cDNA or gDNA.

Under the authors' procedure: Nucleated cell number was recorded as an estimate derived from reference gene primer amplification. Sequencing was performed with immunoSEQ multiplex PCR; in TCRdb, only in-frame clones are kept and a portion is missing. V and J calls and clone size are copied from that table; D and trimming were computed from the DNA. The sample carries roughly 50,000 clones, 80% to 90% recorded once. Germline V lookup: CDR1 MRHNA, CDR2 SNTAGT. The CDR3 spans 15 residues. Unmatched junction bases numbered 10, after V lost 6 bases and J lost 2 bases. Sequenced input: peripheral blood. This sequence originates from a man in his forties with acute or convalescent COVID-19. The chain carries TRBV6-4 and TRBJ2-7; TRBD1 agrees at 7 bases. Here the CDR3 DNA reads TGTGCCAGCAGGAGAACAGGGGATACAGCCTACGAGCAGTACTTC. Amino acids: CASRRTGDTAYEQYF.